Ten or more counts support the clone carrying this T cell receptor beta chain. Its antigen is unknown. The CDR3 has 13 amino acids. Germline-derived CDR1 and CDR2 are KGHSH and LQKENI. Deletions cut 0 bases from V and 3 bases from J, with 5 bases between. Investigators excluded patients with uncontrolled infection, other autoimmune disease, pregnancy or lactation. The authors obtained PBMCs from about 9.5 ml of fresh peripheral blood. These data are taken from a study of T cells in Graves' hyperthyroidism and ophthalmopathy. Study-wide points: The blood repertoire included most of the expanded thyroid clonotypes above 0.001. Ophthalmopathy could be told apart from stable hyperthyroidism with a 13 V-J model.

Amplified regions were TCR beta CDR3 sequences from RNA transcripts. A set of HTBI primers served as the primers for a first-round RT-PCR of the TCR CDR3. Via MiXCR, TCRdb re-called the multiplex PCR reads, giving one row per CDR3 protein. The sample gives about 370,000 distinct CDR3 sequences, roughly 15% of which show up once; roughly a fifth is in the top ten. The sample consisted of blood. This chain uses TRBV18 with TRBJ2-5, with D tentatively TRBD1 (5 bases). The clonotype originates from a woman in her sixties with Graves' ophthalmopathy. The CDR3 nucleotides are TGTGCCAGCTCACCACCGACAGAAGAGACCCAGTACTTC. As protein: CASSPPTEETQYF.